The 14 T cell receptor beta chains presented below share a single source sample, sequenced in a study of blood T cells in healthy people across ages. Next came a second PCR, run for about 7 to 12 cycles, which used a sample-barcoded 5' primer along with a J-beta primer mix. MiXCR was run by TCRdb on the 5' RACE reads, yielding one entry per CDR3 protein. In the table there are around 1.5 million distinct CDR3 sequences, 35% to 45% of which are singletons. Sequencing was done on a sample of blood. The receptors come from a woman aged 18-35 years in good health.

The rearrangement uses TRBV20-1 and TRBJ1-2, with D possibly being TRBD1 (5 bases). This CDR3 is built from 17 residues. The V and J ends lost 6 bases and 0 bases respectively, with 23 bases between them. The germline gives CDR1 DFQATT, CDR2 SNEGSKA (reference sequence). The CDR3 coding sequence is TGCAGTGCCGAGACTACCGGGGGACGGGGGACTAACTATGGCTACACCTTC. Its protein is CSAETTGGRGTNYGYTF.

The V and J genes are TRBV29-1 and TRBJ1-2; maybe TRBD1 (6 bases). V lost 7 bases and J lost 4, with 13 bases in between. The length of the CDR3 is 12 residues. Germline CDR1 SQVTM, CDR2 ANQGSEA. The CDR3 bases are TGCAGCGCTGAGGGGGAGGTCTATGGCTACACCTTC. Translated: CSAEGEVYGYTF.

Comment on this clonotype: A junction end diverges from the germline sequence, so it may reflect a read error. This sequence joins TRBV10-3 and TRBJ2-1; D remains unclear. Looked up from germline, CDR1 is ENHRY and CDR2 is SYGVKD. CDR3 size: 16 residues. The CDR3 region is CAISIGKESSYNEQVF. For the CDR3, the DNA is TGTGCCATCAGTATTGGGAAAGAAAGCTCCTACAATGAGCAGGTCTTC.

The chain carries TRBV28 and TRBJ2-4, with a tentative D call TRBD2 (5 bases). Germline V gene sequence: CDR1 MDHEN, CDR2 SYDVKM. This CDR3 comprises 13 residues. The germline V and J ends were trimmed by 5 bases and 15 bases, with 20 bases remaining between them. The CDR3 region has the DNA TGTGCCAGCAGTAGAGCCAGCTCCCCGGCGGGGTACTTC. Its translation: CASSRASSPAGYF.

The rearrangement joins TRBV7-9 to TRBJ1-5, with D possibly TRBD1 on 6 matching bases. Trimming pared 1 base from V and 3 bases from J, leaving 16 bases between. CDR1 is SEHNR, CDR2 FQNEAQ, per germline (reference sequence). This CDR3 contains 17 residues. The CDR3 nucleotides read TGTGCCAGCAGCTTAGTTGGGGGGCAGGGCCCCAATCAGCCCCAGCATTTT. Its protein product is CASSLVGGQGPNQPQHF.

Turning to this clonotype: A much bigger clone sits one base away, suggesting this may be a read error. J is TRBJ1-1 and V is TRBV6-5; the match to TRBD1 covers 7 bases. This CDR3 region has 12 residues. J gave up 3 bases and V 5 bases, and 0 bases lay outside the gene matches. Germline CDR1 and CDR2: MNHEY and SVGAGI. CDR3 nucleotide sequence: TGTGCCAGCAGTACAGGGGACACTGAAGCTTTCTTT. Amino acids: CASSTGDTEAFF.

The chain recombines TRBV12-3 or TRBV12-4 with TRBJ2-5; 12 bases are a match to TRBD1. This CDR3 is built from 17 residues. Trimming at V came to 0 bases and at J to 11 bases, leaving 13 bases not matched to a gene. CDR3 protein: CASSLAQPGQGAREQYF. In DNA, the CDR3 is TGTGCCAGCAGTTTAGCCCAACCGGGACAGGGGGCCAGGGAGCAGTACTTC.

Regarding this clonotype: The CDR3 carries no conserved terminal phenylalanine or tryptophan, so it likely arises from a read error. The V and J genes are TRBV2 and TRBJ2-1; 7 bases align to TRBD2. The CDR3 consists of 16 residues. J gave up 4 bases and V 5 bases, and 11 bases lay outside the gene matches. Germline V gene lookup returns CDR1 SNHLY and CDR2 FYNNEI. The CDR3 sequence is CASSRQNSGSYNEQFL. The CDR3 DNA follows: TGTGCCAGCAGTCGACAAAATAGCGGGTCATACAATGAGCAGTTCTTA.

This chain links TRBV3-1 with TRBJ2-1; 11 bases agree with TRBD2. With 0 bases clipped from V and 6 bases from J, the junction kept 4 bases outside the gene matches. CDR3 length equals 16 residues. The germline CDR1 and CDR2 sequences are LGHDT and YNNKEL (reference sequence). Here the CDR3 DNA reads TGTGCCAGCAGCCAAGAGAGGCTAGCGGGAGGCAATGAGCAGTTCTTC. Translation gives CASSQERLAGGNEQFF.

This clonotype appeared many times. This chain uses TRBV29-1 with TRBJ2-7; a possible D gene is TRBD1 (6 bases). From germline, CDR1 is SQVTM and CDR2 ANQGSEA. The length of the CDR3 is 14 residues. Deletions cut 4 bases from V and 3 bases from J, with 16 bases between. The CDR3 loop reads CSVVLPDSYYEQYF. In DNA form, the CDR3 reads TGCAGCGTTGTTCTCCCGGACAGCTACTACGAGCAGTACTTC.

The chain uses TRBV6-1 and TRBJ2-1, with a tentative D call TRBD2 (6 bases). V was clipped by 6 bases and J by 4 bases, with 19 bases between them. The CDR3 has 16 residues. Germline values: CDR1 MNHNS, CDR2 SASEGT. The chain's CDR3 is CASRLGGGGLYNEQFF. CDR3 bases: TGTGCCAGCAGGCTTGGGGGAGGCGGGCTTTACAATGAGCAGTTCTTC.

The chain carries TRBV5-1 and TRBJ2-5, with 11 bases identical to TRBD2. Germline assignment: CDR1 SGHRS and CDR2 YFSETQ. The CDR3 runs to 14 residues. V was pared by 8 bases and J by 4 bases, with 7 bases of the junction left unmatched. The CDR3 nucleotides read TGCGCCAGTAAGACTAGCGGGATAGGAGAGACCCAGTACTTC. Translating it yields CASKTSGIGETQYF.

The chain joins TRBV20-1 to TRBJ1-2; TRBD1 matches at 9 bases. Germline V gene data show CDR1 as DFQATT and CDR2 as SNEGSKA (reference sequence). V lost 4 bases and J lost 5; bases outside the gene matches: 5. This CDR3 comprises 13 residues. The CDR3 region has the DNA TGCAGTGCTACCCCCGACAGGGGGTATGGCTACACCTTC. Translating it yields CSATPDRGYGYTF.

This clonotype came up many times. The chain couples TRBV7-9 to TRBJ1-2; weak D call: TRBD1 (5 bases). V gave up 5 bases and J gave up 2 bases, with 12 bases separating them. CDR1 is SEHNR, CDR2 FQNEAQ, per germline (reference sequence). The CDR3 runs 14 residues. DNA for the CDR3: TGTGCCAGCAGCCCGGGGGTGGTGAACTATGGCTACACCTTC. Encoded protein: CASSPGVVNYGYTF.